This is a list of T cell receptor beta chains from one sample in a study of OX40 agonist ivuxolimab in advanced cancers. Sequencing was performed with immunoSEQ multiplex PCR; in TCRdb, only in-frame clones are kept and a portion is missing. Of tens of thousands of clones in the sample, 85% were seen once. The sequenced sample was CD4+ or CD8+ T cells sorted from blood, obtained in a trial of the OX40 agonist ivuxolimab. These receptors all stem from an adult with an advanced solid tumor such as melanoma, head and neck, liver or kidney cancer. The CDR3 runs from the conserved cysteine through the conserved F or W. Fields, in order: V gene, clone size, J gene, D gene, CDR3 DNA, CDR3 protein. A D gene is named only where the DNA matches it firmly. Expanded clones get a size class; other rows say once, few or many, or leave the size out.

V: TRBV21-1
size: .
J: TRBJ2-7
D: .
DNA: TGTGCCAGCAGCAAGGCGGACAGGGAAAAGGTGAGGCAGTACTTC
CDR3: CASSKADREKVRQYF

V: TRBV2
size: .
J: TRBJ1-5
D: .
DNA: TGTGCCAGCAGTGGCCCGGGACCTATTAACCATTTT
CDR3: CASSGPGPINHF

V: TRBV11-2
size: .
J: TRBJ1-5
D: .
DNA: TGTGCCAGCAGCTTAGGGACAGTGAATCAGCCCCAGCATTTT
CDR3: CASSLGTVNQPQHF

V: TRBV6-6
size: .
J: TRBJ1-1
D: .
DNA: TGTGCCAGCAGCCGCCGGGCCCTGGGCACTGAAGCTTTCTTT
CDR3: CASSRRALGTEAFF

V: TRBV6-5
size: .
J: TRBJ1-4
D: TRBD1
DNA: TGTGCCAGCAGGTCACCGGGACAGGGGAGGGAAAAACTGTTTTTT
CDR3: CASRSPGQGREKLFF

V: TRBV7-2
size: .
J: TRBJ2-2
D: .
DNA: TGTGCCAGCAGCTCCCTCCGGACCGGGGAGCTGTTTTTT
CDR3: CASSSLRTGELFF

V: TRBV6-6
size: once
J: TRBJ2-7
D: .
DNA: TGTGCCAGCAGTCTATCGTGGAACGAGCAGTACTTC
CDR3: CASSLSWNEQYF

V: TRBV10-3
size: .
J: TRBJ2-7
D: TRBD2
DNA: TGTGCCACCTTTGGACTAGCGGCATCGGGGGGCGAGCAGTACTTC
CDR3: CATFGLAASGGEQYF

V: TRBV5-1
size: .
J: TRBJ2-7
D: .
DNA: TGCGCCAGCAGCGCGGGACGGTACTACGAGCAGTACTTC
CDR3: CASSAGRYYEQYF

V: TRBV14
size: .
J: TRBJ2-3
D: TRBD1
DNA: TGTGCCAGCAGCCTCGACCGAGGGGGCCTCGCCTCACCAGATACGCAGTATTTT
CDR3: CASSLDRGGLASPDTQYF

V: TRBV7-2
size: .
J: TRBJ2-5
D: TRBD2
DNA: TGTGCCAGCAGCTTAGCTAGCGGGAGAGTGTACGAGACCCAGTACTTC
CDR3: CASSLASGRVYETQYF

V: TRBV5-1
size: .
J: TRBJ2-7
D: .
DNA: TGCGCCAGCACTCGGGGGTCCTCCTACGAGCAGTACTTC
CDR3: CASTRGSSYEQYF

V: TRBV5-1
size: .
J: TRBJ2-7
D: .
DNA: TGCGCCAGCAGCCCATCGGGCCGGGGAAGGACCTACGAGCAGTACTTC
CDR3: CASSPSGRGRTYEQYF

V: TRBV4-3
size: once
J: TRBJ1-2
D: .
DNA: TGCGCCAGCAGCCAAGGGCCACTCAGTGGAGGGACTAACTATGGCTACACCTTC
CDR3: CASSQGPLSGGTNYGYTF

V: TRBV27
size: .
J: TRBJ2-7
D: TRBD1
DNA: TGTGCCAGCAGTCACTTACGGACAGGAGACTACGAGCAGTACTTC
CDR3: CASSHLRTGDYEQYF

V: TRBV11-3
size: .
J: TRBJ1-1
D: .
DNA: TGTGCCAGCAGCTTGACCGGACAGTTCTCTGAAGCTTTCTTT
CDR3: CASSLTGQFSEAFF

V: TRBV7-3
size: .
J: TRBJ2-1
D: TRBD2
DNA: TGTGCCAGCAGCAAGACTAGCGGAATCTCCTACAATGAGCAGTTCTTC
CDR3: CASSKTSGISYNEQFF

V: TRBV19
size: .
J: TRBJ2-7
D: TRBD2
DNA: TGTGCCAGTACCCCAGCGGGAGCGGGCGAGCAGTACTTC
CDR3: CASTPAGAGEQYF

V: TRBV5-4
size: .
J: TRBJ2-3
D: .
DNA: TGTGCCAGCAGCCAAGGATTCCTTCCGACGCAGTATTTT
CDR3: CASSQGFLPTQYF

V: TRBV7-6
size: .
J: TRBJ2-2
D: .
DNA: TGTGCCAGCAGCCCCCGCCAGGGATTAAACACCGGGGAGCTGTTTTTT
CDR3: CASSPRQGLNTGELFF

V: TRBV11-2
size: .
J: TRBJ1-2
D: .
DNA: TGTGCCAGCAGCTTAAACTTCCCTTCGCGGCCGAACTATGGCTACACCTTC
CDR3: CASSLNFPSRPNYGYTF

V: TRBV2
size: few
J: TRBJ1-6
D: .
DNA: TGTGCCACCCAGGACGGGTACTATAATTCACCCCTCCACTTT
CDR3: CATQDGYYNSPLHF

V: TRBV19
size: .
J: TRBJ1-1
D: .
DNA: TGTGCCAGTAGCATAGGGGTGTACACTGAAGCTTTCTTT
CDR3: CASSIGVYTEAFF

V: TRBV5-4
size: .
J: TRBJ1-3
D: TRBD1
DNA: TGTGCCAGCAGCTTGGAGGTCGACAGGGGCGAGGGAAACACCATATATTTT
CDR3: CASSLEVDRGEGNTIYF

V: TRBV25-1
size: .
J: TRBJ1-3
D: TRBD1
DNA: TGTGCCAGCAGCCGGATTGGGACAGCCGCCTCTGGAAACACCATATATTTT
CDR3: CASSRIGTAASGNTIYF

V: TRBV7-2
size: .
J: TRBJ1-3
D: .
DNA: TGTGCCAGCAGCTTAAGTCGCCCTCCTGGAAACACCATATATTTT
CDR3: CASSLSRPPGNTIYF

V: TRBV5-1
size: .
J: TRBJ2-7
D: TRBD2
DNA: TGCGCCAGCAGCCCGACTAGCGGGGGGCCCTACGAGCAGTACTTC
CDR3: CASSPTSGGPYEQYF

V: TRBV7-2
size: .
J: TRBJ1-6
D: .
DNA: TGTGCCAGCAGCCCTTTCCAAAGAGGGGTTTCACCCCTCCACTTT
CDR3: CASSPFQRGVSPLHF

V: TRBV30
size: .
J: TRBJ2-7
D: .
DNA: TGTGCCTGGAGTCGAGGGGGCTACGAGCAGTACTTC
CDR3: CAWSRGGYEQYF

V: TRBV13
size: few
J: TRBJ2-7
D: TRBD2
DNA: TGTGCCAGCAGCTCGAGCGGGAGACGTCCCTACGAGCAGTACTTC
CDR3: CASSSSGRRPYEQYF

V: TRBV7-3
size: .
J: TRBJ2-3
D: TRBD2
DNA: TGTGCCAGCAGCCCGGGACTAGCGAGCACAGATACGCAGTATTTT
CDR3: CASSPGLASTDTQYF

V: TRBV6-1
size: .
J: TRBJ1-3
D: .
DNA: TGTGCCACCACCACGACACGAAACTCTGGAAACACCATATATTTT
CDR3: CATTTTRNSGNTIYF

V: TRBV6-6
size: .
J: TRBJ1-5
D: .
DNA: TGTGCCAGAAGGACGGAATGTTATAGCAATCAGCCCCAGCATTTT
CDR3: CARRTECYSNQPQHF

V: TRBV12-5
size: .
J: TRBJ2-2
D: .
DNA: TGTGCTAGTGGTTTGGTATGGGGCGGCGGGGAGCTGTTTTTT
CDR3: CASGLVWGGGELFF

V: TRBV4-3
size: .
J: TRBJ1-2
D: TRBD1
DNA: TGCGCCAGCAGCCAAACAGGGGACGGCTATGGCTACACCTTC
CDR3: CASSQTGDGYGYTF

V: TRBV4-2
size: .
J: TRBJ1-1
D: .
DNA: TGTGCCAGCAGCTTCTCAAAAGGGCAGAACACTGAAGCTTTCTTT
CDR3: CASSFSKGQNTEAFF

V: TRBV10-3
size: .
J: TRBJ1-5
D: .
DNA: TGTGCGGGAAAGGGAGGCAATCAGCCCCAGCATTTT
CDR3: CAGKGGNQPQHF

V: TRBV5-6
size: .
J: TRBJ2-1
D: .
DNA: TGTGCCAGCAGCTTGTCAACTACAAGCTCCTACAATGAGCAGTTCTTC
CDR3: CASSLSTTSSYNEQFF

V: TRBV18
size: .
J: TRBJ1-1
D: TRBD1
DNA: TGTGCCAGCTCACCCCAAAGGGGGCAGTGGGAGACGAACACTGAAGCTTTCTTT
CDR3: CASSPQRGQWETNTEAFF

V: TRBV7-9
size: .
J: TRBJ2-1
D: .
DNA: TGTGCCAGCAGCTTCGGCGGGATCAACAATGAGCAGTTCTTC
CDR3: CASSFGGINNEQFF

V: TRBV9
size: .
J: TRBJ1-6
D: .
DNA: TGTGCCAGCAGCGCTGGGGGAGGGCAGGGGAGGAATTCACCCCTCCACTTT
CDR3: CASSAGGGQGRNSPLHF

V: TRBV19
size: .
J: TRBJ1-2
D: .
DNA: TGTGCCAGTAGTACGGACAGAGACTATGGCTACACCTTC
CDR3: CASSTDRDYGYTF

V: TRBV9
size: .
J: TRBJ2-7
D: TRBD2
DNA: TGTGCCAGCAGCTTCTCTAGCGGGAGTATACCCTGGGAGCAGTACTTC
CDR3: CASSFSSGSIPWEQYF

V: TRBV2
size: .
J: TRBJ1-1
D: .
DNA: TGTGCCAGCAGTCTGAACTTCCACATGAACACTGAAGCTTTCTTT
CDR3: CASSLNFHMNTEAFF

V: TRBV15
size: .
J: TRBJ1-2
D: .
DNA: TGTGCCACCAGCAGAGATAAGGGAGGGGATGGCTACACCTTC
CDR3: CATSRDKGGDGYTF

V: TRBV7-2
size: .
J: TRBJ1-5
D: .
DNA: TGTGCCAGCAGCTTTTCCCCGGTCCGCCCCCAGCATTTT
CDR3: CASSFSPVRPQHF

V: TRBV2
size: .
J: TRBJ2-1
D: .
DNA: TGTGCCAGCAGTGATAGACTGTATCCGGTTGAGCAGTTCTTC
CDR3: CASSDRLYPVEQFF

V: TRBV6-5
size: .
J: TRBJ1-4
D: .
DNA: TGTGCCAGCAGCACCGACAGTTATGAAAAACTGTTTTTT
CDR3: CASSTDSYEKLFF

V: TRBV6-1
size: .
J: TRBJ2-2
D: TRBD1
DNA: TGTGCCAGCAGTTGGGACAGGAGGAACACCGGGGAGCTGTTTTTT
CDR3: CASSWDRRNTGELFF

V: TRBV18
size: .
J: TRBJ2-7
D: .
DNA: TGTGCCAGCTCACCACAATACGAGCAGTACTTC
CDR3: CASSPQYEQYF

V: TRBV11-2
size: .
J: TRBJ2-7
D: .
DNA: TGTGCCAGCAGCTTAGAGCCTGGGAACGAGCAGTACTTC
CDR3: CASSLEPGNEQYF

V: TRBV7-9
size: .
J: TRBJ1-5
D: .
DNA: TGTGCCAGCAGCTATGGGGGGAATAGCAATCAGCCCCAGCATTTT
CDR3: CASSYGGNSNQPQHF

V: TRBV11-3
size: few
J: TRBJ2-1
D: .
DNA: TGTGCCAGCAGCTTCCCCAGGGGGGATGAGCAGTTCTTC
CDR3: CASSFPRGDEQFF

V: TRBV6-5
size: .
J: TRBJ2-7
D: TRBD2
DNA: TGTGCCAGCAGCCCCGGGACTAGCGCTTACGAGCAGTACTTC
CDR3: CASSPGTSAYEQYF

V: TRBV7-2
size: .
J: TRBJ1-2
D: .
DNA: TGTGCCAGCAGCCTCATTGGAGATGGCTACACCTTC
CDR3: CASSLIGDGYTF

V: TRBV4-1
size: .
J: TRBJ2-3
D: .
DNA: TGCGCCAGCACCCGAGATGGGGGGCAGGGCACAGATACGCAGTATTTT
CDR3: CASTRDGGQGTDTQYF

V: TRBV5-1
size: .
J: TRBJ2-2
D: .
DNA: TGCGCCAGCAGCTTGGCCGGGATAAACACCGGGGAGCTGTTTTTT
CDR3: CASSLAGINTGELFF